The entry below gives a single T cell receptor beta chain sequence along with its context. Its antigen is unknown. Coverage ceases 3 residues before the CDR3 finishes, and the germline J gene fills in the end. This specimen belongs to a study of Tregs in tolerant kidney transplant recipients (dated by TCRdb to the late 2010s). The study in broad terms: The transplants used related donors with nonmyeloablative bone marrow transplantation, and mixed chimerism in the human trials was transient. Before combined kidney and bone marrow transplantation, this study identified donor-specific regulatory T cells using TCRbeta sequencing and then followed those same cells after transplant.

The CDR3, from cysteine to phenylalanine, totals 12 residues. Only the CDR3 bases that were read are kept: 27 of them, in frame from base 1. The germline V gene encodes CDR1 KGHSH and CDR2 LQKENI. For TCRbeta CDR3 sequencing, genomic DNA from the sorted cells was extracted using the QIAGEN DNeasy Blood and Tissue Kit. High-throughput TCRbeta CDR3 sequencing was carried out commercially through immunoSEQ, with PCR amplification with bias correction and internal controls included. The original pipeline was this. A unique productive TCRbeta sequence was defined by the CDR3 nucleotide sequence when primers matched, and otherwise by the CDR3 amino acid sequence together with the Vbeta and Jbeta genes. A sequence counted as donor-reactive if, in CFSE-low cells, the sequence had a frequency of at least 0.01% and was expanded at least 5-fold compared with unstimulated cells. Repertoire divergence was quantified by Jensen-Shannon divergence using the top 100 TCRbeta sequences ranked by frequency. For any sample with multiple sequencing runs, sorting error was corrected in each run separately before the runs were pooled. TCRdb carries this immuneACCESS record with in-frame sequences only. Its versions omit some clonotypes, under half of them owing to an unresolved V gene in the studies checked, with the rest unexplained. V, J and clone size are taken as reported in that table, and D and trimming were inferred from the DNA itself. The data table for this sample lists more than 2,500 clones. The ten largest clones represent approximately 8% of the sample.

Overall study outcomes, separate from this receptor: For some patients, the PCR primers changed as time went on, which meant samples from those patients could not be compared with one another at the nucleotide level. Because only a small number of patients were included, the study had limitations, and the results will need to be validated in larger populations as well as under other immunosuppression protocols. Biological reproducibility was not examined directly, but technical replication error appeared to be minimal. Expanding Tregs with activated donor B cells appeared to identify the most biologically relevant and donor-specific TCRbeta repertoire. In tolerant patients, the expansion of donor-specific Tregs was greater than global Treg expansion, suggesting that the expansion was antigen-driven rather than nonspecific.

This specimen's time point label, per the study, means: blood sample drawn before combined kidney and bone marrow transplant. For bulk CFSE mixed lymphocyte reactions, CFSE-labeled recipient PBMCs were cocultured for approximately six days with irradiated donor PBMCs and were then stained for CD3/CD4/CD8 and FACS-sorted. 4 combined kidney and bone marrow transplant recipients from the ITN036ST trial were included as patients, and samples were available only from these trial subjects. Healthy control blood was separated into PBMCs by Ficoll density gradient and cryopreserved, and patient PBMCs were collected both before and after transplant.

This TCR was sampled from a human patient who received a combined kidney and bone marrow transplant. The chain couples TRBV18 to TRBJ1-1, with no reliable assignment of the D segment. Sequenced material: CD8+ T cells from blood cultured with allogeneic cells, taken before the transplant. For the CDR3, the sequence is CASSAGGYEAFF. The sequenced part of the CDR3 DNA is TGTGCCAGCTCAGCAGGAGGGTACGAG.